Below, one T cell receptor (beta chain) is given with its context. Its binding antigen is unknown. Base qualities were left out, and no much larger clone turns up one base away. The library was generated by 5' RACE. The data were produced on an Illumina HiSeq 2000. A universal primer binding site was introduced by template switching, and a unique molecular identifier was present in the final cDNA, enabling accurate counting of TCR cDNA molecules. Specific primers in the conserved constant-segment region were used to synthesize first-strand cDNA for TCR alpha and beta chains. To control for contamination, each cDNA library was double barcoded with a SMART-Mk sample barcode plus Illumina barcodes. TruSeq adapter sequences along with Illumina sample barcodes were introduced in two successive PCR steps. Sequencing of the TCR alpha and beta cDNA libraries was done on the Illumina HiSeq platform using custom primers. In the authors' own workflow: MiGEC processed the raw reads to extract unique molecular identifiers, while MiXCR was used to determine the CDR3 positions. For each individual, recombination models were inferred using an EM algorithm with the repgenHMM and IGoR tools. The analysis of shared clonotypes was done with the tcR package in R, with sharing normalized by the product of cloneset sizes. To study raw recombination free of thymic and clonal selection effects, out-of-frame nonproductive sequences were analyzed. TCRdb redid the processing of the public reads, applying fastp at Q25 and MiXCR, and retained in-frame beta chains. CDR3 protein duplicates are merged, each entry listing the most common genes and DNA. The V and J calls were not made by the authors but by TCRdb's processing. The sample data list 700,000 or so distinct CDR3 sequences, and about 9.4% of these were observed just once. More than 0.75% of the sample rests with the top ten.

Only healthy Caucasian donors were included. Three pairs of female monozygotic twins, all aged 18 to 29 years, were included in the twin cohort. The RNA used for TCR libraries was isolated from peripheral blood mononuclear cells. The sample belongs to a study of identical twins (dated by TCRdb to 2015 to 2016). About the study as a whole: To test whether fetal clonotypes persist, the study used deep sequencing on TCR alpha and beta repertoires from monozygotic twins, unrelated adults of various ages, and cord blood. To rule out contamination, the twin experiments were replicated at different times with different library preparation protocols. What the research found in general, with its limitations: Conclusions relied on cross-sectional statistical analysis, since the same donors could not be followed over many years. Compared with coincidental sharing between unrelated individuals, out-of-frame TCR alpha sequences shared between twins had an excess of sequences with low generation probability. Abundant cord blood beta clonotypes carried fewer insertions; young adult naive repertoires showed a weaker similar trend, while memory repertoires showed none. In monozygotic twins, out-of-frame TCR alpha sharing was systematically underestimated by recombination models, although the models agreed with sharing between unrelated individuals. Excess twin sharing in beta out-of-frame sequences was weaker because fewer shared sequences lowered the signal-to-noise ratio. Zero-insertion analyses could be partly confounded by invariant T cells such as MAIT and iNKT, although diverse VJ usage argued against such confounding for most clonotypes.

Cut back by 3 bases and 5 bases, the V and J ends lie 10 bases apart. CDR1 MNHEY and CDR2 SMNVEV are derived from the germline V gene (reference sequence). CDR3 length: 13 amino acids, cysteine to phenylalanine. Only the CDR3 part of the read is kept: 39 bases, read in frame from the first base. This sample was also put to use in a study of yellow fever vaccine responses in identical twins. The second investigation adds: According to the authors, the vaccine-induced T cell response in identical twins seemed to be partly convergent and partly specific to each individual. Focusing on identical twins, the study followed the T cell clones that responded to the vaccine, and did so with precision.

Sequencing was performed on PBMCs. This receptor was taken from a woman aged 18 to 35 in good health. Recombination connected TRBV27 to TRBJ2-5; the D gene is possibly TRBD2, with 5 bases matching. CDR3 loop: CASSFRPGETQYF. The DNA sequence is given as TGTGCCAGCAGTTTCCGACCGGGGGAGACCCAGTACTTC.